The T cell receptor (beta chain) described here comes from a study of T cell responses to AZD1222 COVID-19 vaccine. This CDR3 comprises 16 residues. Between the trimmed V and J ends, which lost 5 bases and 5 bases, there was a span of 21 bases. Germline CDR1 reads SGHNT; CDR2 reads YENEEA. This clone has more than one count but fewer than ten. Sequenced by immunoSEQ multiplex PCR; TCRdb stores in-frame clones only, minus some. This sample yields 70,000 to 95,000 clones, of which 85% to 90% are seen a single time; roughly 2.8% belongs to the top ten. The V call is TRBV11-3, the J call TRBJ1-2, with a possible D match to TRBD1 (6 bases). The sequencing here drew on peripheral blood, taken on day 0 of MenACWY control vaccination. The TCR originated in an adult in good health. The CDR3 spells CASSLGGATAIYGYTF. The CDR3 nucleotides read TGTGCCAGCAGCCTAGGGGGGGCGACAGCCATTTATGGCTACACCTTC.